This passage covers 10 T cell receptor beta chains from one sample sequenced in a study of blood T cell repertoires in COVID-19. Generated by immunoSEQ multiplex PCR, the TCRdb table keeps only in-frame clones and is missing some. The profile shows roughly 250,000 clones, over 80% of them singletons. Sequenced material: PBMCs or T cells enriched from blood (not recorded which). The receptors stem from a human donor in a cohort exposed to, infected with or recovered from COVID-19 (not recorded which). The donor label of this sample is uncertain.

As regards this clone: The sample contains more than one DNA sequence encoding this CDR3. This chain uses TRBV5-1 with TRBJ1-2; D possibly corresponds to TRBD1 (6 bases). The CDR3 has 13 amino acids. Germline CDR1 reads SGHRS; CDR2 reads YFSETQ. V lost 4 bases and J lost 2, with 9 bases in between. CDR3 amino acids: CASSPGQNYGYTF. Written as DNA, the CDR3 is TGCGCCAGCAGCCCTGGACAGAACTATGGCTACACCTTC.

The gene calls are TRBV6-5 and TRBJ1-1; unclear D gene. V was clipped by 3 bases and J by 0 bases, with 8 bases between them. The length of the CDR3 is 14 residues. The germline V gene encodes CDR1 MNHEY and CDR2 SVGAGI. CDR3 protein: CASSYSRVNTEAFF. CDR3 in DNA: TGTGCCAGCAGTTATTCCCGGGTGAACACTGAAGCTTTCTTT.

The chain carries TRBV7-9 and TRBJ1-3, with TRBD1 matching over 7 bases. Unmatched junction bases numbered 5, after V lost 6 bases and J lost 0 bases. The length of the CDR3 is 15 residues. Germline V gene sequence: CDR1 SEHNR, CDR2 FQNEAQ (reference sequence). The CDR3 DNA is TGTGCCAGCAGTATGGACAGGAACTCTGGAAACACCATATATTTT. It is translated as CASSMDRNSGNTIYF.

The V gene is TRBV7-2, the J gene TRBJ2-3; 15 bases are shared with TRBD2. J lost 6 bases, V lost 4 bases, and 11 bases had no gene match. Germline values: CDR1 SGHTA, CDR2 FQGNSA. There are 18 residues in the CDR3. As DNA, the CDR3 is TGTGCCAGCAGCTCTTCGGGACTAGCGGGGGGAAGAAGGGATACGCAGTATTTT. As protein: CASSSSGLAGGRRDTQYF.

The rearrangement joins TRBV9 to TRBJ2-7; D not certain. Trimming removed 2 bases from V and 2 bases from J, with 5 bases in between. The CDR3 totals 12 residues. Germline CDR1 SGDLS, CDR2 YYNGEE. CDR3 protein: CASSVGPYEQYF. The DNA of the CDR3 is TGTGCCAGCAGCGTGGGCCCCTACGAGCAGTACTTC.

The CDR3 DNA is TGTGCCAGTACCACCGGGGGGGGACCATTGAACACTGAAGCTTTCTTT. Translating gives CASTTGGGPLNTEAFF. The V and J genes are TRBV19 and TRBJ1-1; maybe TRBD1 (5 bases). V lost 7 bases and J 0 bases, leaving 18 bases between the germline ends. The germline V gene encodes CDR1 LNHDA and CDR2 SQIVND (reference sequence). The length of the CDR3 is 16 residues.

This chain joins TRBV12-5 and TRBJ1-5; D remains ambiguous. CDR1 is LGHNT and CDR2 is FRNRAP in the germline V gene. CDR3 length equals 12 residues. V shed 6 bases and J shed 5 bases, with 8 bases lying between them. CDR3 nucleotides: TGTGCTAGTGGCCGGGTAGATCAGCCCCAGCATTTT. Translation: CASGRVDQPQHF. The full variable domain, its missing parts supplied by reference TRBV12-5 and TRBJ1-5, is DARVTQTPRHKVTEMGQEVTMRCQPILGHNTVFWYRQTMMQGLELLAYFRNRAPLDDSGMPKDRFSAEMPDATLATLKIQPSEPRDSAVYFCASGRVDQPQHFGDGTRLSIL.

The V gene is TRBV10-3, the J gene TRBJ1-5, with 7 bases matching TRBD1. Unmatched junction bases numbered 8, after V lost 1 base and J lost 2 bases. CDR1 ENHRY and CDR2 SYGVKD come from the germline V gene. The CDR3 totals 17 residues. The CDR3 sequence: CAISEFLQGNGNQPQHF. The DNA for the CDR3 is TGTGCCATCAGTGAGTTCTTACAGGGGAACGGCAATCAGCCCCAGCATTTT.

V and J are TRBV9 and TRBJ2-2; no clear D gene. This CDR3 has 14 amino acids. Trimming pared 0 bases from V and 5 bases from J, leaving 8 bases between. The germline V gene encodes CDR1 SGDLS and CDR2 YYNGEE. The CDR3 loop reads CASSVGAMTGELFF. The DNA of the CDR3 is TGTGCCAGCAGCGTAGGGGCTATGACCGGGGAGCTGTTTTTT.

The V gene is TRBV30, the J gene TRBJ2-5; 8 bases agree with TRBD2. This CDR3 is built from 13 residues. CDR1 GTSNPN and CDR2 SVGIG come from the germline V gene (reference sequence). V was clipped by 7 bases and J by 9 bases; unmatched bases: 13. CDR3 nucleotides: TGTGCCTATCAGCGGGGGCCCCCTGGGGCCCAGTACTTC. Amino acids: CAYQRGPPGAQYF.